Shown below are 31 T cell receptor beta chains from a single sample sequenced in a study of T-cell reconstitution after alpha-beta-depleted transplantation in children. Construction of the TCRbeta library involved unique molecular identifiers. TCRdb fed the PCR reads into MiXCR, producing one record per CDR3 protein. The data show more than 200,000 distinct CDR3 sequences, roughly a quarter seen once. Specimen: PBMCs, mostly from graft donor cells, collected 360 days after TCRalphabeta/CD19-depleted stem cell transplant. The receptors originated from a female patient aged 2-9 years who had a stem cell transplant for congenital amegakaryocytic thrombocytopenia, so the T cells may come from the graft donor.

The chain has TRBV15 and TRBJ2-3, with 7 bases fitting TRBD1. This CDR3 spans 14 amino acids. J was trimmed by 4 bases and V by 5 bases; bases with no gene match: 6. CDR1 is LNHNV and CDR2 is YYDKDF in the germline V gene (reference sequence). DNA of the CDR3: TGTGCCACCAGCTCAAGGGGGCCGTCAGATACGCAGTATTTT. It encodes CATSSRGPSDTQYF. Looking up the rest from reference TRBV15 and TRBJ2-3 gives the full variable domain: DAMVIQNPRYQVTQFGKPVTLSCSQTLNHNVMYWYQQKSSQAPKLLFHYYDKDFNNEADTPDNFQSRRPNTSFCFLDIRSPGLGDTAMYLCATSSRGPSDTQYFGPGTRLTVL.

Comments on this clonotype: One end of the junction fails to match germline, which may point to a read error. The CDR3 DNA sequence: TGTACCAGCAGTTTTACTCTAGCGGGTACTCTTTCCTACAATGAGCAGTTCTTC. Protein sequence: CTSSFTLAGTLSYNEQFF. The J gene is TRBJ2-1, the V gene TRBV12-3 or TRBV12-4; 8 nucleotides line up with TRBD2. The CDR3 runs 18 residues.

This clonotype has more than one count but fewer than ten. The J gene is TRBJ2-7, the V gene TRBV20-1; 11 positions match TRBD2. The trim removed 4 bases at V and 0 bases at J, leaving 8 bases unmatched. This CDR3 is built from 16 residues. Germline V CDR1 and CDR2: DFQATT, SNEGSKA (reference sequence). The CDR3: CSANSRLAGISYEQYF. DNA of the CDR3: TGCAGTGCTAATTCCAGACTAGCGGGGATCTCCTACGAGCAGTACTTC.

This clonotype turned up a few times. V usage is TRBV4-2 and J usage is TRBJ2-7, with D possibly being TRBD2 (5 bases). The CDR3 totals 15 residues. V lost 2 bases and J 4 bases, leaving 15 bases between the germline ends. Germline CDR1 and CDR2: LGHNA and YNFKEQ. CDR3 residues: CASSQTDSQAYEQYF. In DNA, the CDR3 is TGTGCCAGCAGCCAAACGGACTCCCAGGCGTACGAGCAGTACTTC.

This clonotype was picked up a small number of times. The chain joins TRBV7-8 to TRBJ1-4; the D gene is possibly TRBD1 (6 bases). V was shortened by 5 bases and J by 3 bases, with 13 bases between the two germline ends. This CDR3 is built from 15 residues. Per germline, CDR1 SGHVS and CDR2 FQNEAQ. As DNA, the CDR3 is TGTGCCAGCAGCCAGAACAGGGCCTCTAATGAAAAACTGTTTTTT. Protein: CASSQNRASNEKLFF.

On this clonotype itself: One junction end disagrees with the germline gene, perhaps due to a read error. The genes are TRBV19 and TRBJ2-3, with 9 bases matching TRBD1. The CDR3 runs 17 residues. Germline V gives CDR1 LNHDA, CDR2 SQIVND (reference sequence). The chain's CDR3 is CSSSFLGQGPSTDTQYF. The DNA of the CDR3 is TGTTCCAGTAGTTTTCTCGGACAGGGGCCTAGCACAGATACGCAGTATTTT.

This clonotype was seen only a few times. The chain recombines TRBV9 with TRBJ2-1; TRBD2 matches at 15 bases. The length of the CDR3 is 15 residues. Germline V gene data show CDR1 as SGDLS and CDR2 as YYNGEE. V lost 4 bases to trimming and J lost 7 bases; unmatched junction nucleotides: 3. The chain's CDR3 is CASSLGTSGRNEQFF. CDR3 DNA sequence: TGTGCCAGCAGCCTTGGGACTAGCGGGAGGAATGAGCAGTTCTTC. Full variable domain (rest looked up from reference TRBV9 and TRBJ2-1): DSGVTQTPKHLITATGQRVTLRCSPRSGDLSVYWYQQSLDQGLQFLIQYYNGEERAKGNILERFSAQQFPDLHSELNLSSLELGDSALYFCASSLGTSGRNEQFFGPGTRLTVL.

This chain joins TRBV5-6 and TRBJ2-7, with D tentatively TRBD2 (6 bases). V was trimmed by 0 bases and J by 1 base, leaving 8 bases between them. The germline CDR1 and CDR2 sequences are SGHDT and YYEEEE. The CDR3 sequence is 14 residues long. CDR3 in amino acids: CASSLGRESYEQYF. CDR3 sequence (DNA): TGTGCCAGCAGCTTGGGGAGGGAGTCCTACGAGCAGTACTTC.

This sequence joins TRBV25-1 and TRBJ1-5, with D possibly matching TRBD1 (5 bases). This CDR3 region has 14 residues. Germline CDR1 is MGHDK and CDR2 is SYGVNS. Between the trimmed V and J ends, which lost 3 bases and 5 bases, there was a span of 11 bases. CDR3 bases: TGTGCCAGCAGTGAGTCAGGGATGGATCAGCCCCAGCATTTT. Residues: CASSESGMDQPQHF.

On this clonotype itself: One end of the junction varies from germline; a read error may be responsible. This CDR3 is CTSSLTMLAGFPRDTQYF. The CDR3 DNA is TGTACCAGCAGTTTAACGATGCTAGCGGGTTTCCCGAGGGATACGCAGTATTTT. The J gene is TRBJ2-3, the V gene TRBV12-3 or TRBV12-4, with 8 bases that match TRBD2. There are 18 residues in the CDR3.

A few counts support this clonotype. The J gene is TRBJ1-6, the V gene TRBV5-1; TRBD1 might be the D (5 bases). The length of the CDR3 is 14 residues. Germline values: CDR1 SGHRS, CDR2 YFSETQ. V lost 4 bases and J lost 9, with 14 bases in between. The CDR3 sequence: CASSLGTGSSPLHF. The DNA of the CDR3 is TGCGCCAGCAGCCTCGGGACGGGATCTTCACCCCTCCACTTT.

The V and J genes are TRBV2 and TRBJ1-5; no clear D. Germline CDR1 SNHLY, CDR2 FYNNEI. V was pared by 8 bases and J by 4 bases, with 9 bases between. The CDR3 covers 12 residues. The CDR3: CASCQTNQPQHF. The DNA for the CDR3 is TGTGCCAGCTGCCAGACGAATCAGCCCCAGCATTTT.

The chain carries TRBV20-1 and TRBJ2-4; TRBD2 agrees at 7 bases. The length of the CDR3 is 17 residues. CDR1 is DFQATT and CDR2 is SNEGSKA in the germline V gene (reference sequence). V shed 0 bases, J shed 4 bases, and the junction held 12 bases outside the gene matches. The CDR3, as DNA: TGCAGTGCTAGAGATACGGGACTAACACTCTCTAAAAACATTCAGTACTTC. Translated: CSARDTGLTLSKNIQYF.

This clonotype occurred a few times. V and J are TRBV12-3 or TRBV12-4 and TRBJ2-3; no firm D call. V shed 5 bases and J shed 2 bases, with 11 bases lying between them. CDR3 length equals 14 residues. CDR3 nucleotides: TGTGCCAGCAGTCGACAACGGCTCACAGATACGCAGTATTTT. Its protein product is CASSRQRLTDTQYF.

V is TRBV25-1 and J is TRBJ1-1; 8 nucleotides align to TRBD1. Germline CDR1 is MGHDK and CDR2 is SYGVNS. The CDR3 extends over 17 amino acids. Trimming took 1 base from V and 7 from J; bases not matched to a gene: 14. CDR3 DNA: TGTGCCAGCAGTGAATCGGTGGGGAGGACAGGGATGTTTGAAGCTTTCTTT. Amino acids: CASSESVGRTGMFEAFF.

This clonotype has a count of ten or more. The CDR3 spells CASSLVFPREYEQYF. In DNA form, the CDR3 reads TGTGCCAGCAGTTTAGTCTTTCCGAGGGAATACGAGCAGTACTTC. The chain uses TRBV27 and TRBJ2-7; tentatively, D is TRBD2 (5 bases). CDR1 is MNHEY and CDR2 is SMNVEV in the germline V gene (reference sequence). The ends were cut back, 2 bases at V and 4 bases at J, with 15 bases in the middle. This CDR3 spans 15 amino acids.

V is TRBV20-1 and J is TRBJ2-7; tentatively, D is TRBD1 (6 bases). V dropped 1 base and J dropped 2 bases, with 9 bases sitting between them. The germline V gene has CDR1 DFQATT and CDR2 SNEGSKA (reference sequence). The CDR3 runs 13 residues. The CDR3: CSARGTVAYEQYF. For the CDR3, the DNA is TGCAGTGCTAGAGGGACAGTAGCCTACGAGCAGTACTTC.

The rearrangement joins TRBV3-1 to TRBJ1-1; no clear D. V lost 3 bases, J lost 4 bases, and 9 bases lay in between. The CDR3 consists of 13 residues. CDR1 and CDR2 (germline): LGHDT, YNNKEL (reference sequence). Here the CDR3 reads CASSQVLSTEAFF. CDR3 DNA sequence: TGTGCCAGCAGCCAGGTCTTGAGCACTGAAGCTTTCTTT.

DNA for the CDR3: TGTGCCAGCCGGCCGGGACAGGGGTTCTACGAGCAGTACTTC. This sequence encodes CASRPGQGFYEQYF. The rearrangement uses TRBV6-1 and TRBJ2-7, with 10 bases identical to TRBD1. Germline loops: CDR1 MNHNS, CDR2 SASEGT. The CDR3 consists of 14 residues. V lost 8 bases to trimming and J lost 3 bases; unmatched junction nucleotides: 7.

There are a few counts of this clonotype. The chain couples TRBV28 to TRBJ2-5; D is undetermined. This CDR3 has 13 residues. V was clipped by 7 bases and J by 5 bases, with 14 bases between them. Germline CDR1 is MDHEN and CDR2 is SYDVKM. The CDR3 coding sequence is TGTGCCAGCACCAAACCCGGGCTCGAGACCCAGTACTTC. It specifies CASTKPGLETQYF.

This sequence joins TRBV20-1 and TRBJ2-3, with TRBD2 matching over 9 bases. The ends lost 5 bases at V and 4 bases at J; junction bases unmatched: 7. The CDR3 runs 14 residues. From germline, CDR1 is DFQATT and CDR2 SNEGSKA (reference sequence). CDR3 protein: CSAEPSGVADTQYF. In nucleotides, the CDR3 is TGCAGTGCTGAACCTAGCGGGGTAGCAGATACGCAGTATTTT.

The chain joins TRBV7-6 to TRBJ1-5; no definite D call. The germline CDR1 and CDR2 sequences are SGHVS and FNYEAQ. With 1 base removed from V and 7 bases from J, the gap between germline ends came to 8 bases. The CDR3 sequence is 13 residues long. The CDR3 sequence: CASSLGRVQPQHF. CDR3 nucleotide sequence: TGTGCCAGCAGCTTAGGTAGGGTGCAGCCCCAGCATTTT.

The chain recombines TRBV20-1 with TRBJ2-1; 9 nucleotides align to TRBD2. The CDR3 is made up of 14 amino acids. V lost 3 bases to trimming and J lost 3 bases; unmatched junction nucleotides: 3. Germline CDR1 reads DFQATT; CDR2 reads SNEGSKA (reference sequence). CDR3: CSASEREVYNEQFF. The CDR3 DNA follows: TGCAGTGCTAGTGAGCGGGAGGTCTACAATGAGCAGTTCTTC.

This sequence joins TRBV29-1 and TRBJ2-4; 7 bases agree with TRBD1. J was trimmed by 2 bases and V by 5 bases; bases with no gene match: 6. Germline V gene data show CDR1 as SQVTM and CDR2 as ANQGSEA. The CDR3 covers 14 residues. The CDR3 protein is CSVTRQGTKNIQYF. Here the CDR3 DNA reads TGCAGCGTTACCCGACAGGGCACCAAAAACATTCAGTACTTC.

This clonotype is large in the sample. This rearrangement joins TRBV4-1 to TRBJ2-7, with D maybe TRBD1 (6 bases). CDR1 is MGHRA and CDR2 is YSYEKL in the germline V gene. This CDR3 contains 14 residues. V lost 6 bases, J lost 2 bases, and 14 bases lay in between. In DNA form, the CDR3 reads TGCGCCAGCAGACAAAGGACAGAAGCCTACGAGCAGTACTTC. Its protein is CASRQRTEAYEQYF.

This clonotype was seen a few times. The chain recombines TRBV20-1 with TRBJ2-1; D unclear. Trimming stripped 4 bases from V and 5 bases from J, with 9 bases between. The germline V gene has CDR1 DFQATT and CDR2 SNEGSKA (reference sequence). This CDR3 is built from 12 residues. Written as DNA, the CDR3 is TGCAGTGCTACAGTAGGGAACAATGAGCAGTTCTTC. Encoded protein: CSATVGNNEQFF.

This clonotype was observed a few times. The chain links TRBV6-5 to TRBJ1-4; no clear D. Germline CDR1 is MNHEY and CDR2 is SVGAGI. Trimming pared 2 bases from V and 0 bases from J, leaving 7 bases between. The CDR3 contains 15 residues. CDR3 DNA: TGTGCCAGCAGTTACGCGAAATCAACTAATGAAAAACTGTTTTTT. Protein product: CASSYAKSTNEKLFF.

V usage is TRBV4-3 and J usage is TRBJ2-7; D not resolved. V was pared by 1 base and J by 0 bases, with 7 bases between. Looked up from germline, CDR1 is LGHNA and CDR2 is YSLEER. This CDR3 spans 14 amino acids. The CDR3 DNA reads TGCGCCAGCAGCCAAGCTAGATTCTCCTACGAGCAGTACTTC. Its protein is CASSQARFSYEQYF.

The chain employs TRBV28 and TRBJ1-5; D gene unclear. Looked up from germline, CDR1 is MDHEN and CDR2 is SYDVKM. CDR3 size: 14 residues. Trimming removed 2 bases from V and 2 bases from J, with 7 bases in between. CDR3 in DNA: TGTGCCAGCAGTTTACCCCTGGGCAATCAGCCCCAGCATTTT. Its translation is CASSLPLGNQPQHF.

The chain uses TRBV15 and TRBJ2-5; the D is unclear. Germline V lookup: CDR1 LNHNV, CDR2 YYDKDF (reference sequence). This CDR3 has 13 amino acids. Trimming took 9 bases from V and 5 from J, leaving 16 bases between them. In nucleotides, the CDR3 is TGTGCCACGACTCCTTCAAGCCAGGAGACCCAGTACTTC. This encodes CATTPSSQETQYF. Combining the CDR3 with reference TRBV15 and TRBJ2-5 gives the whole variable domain DAMVIQNPRYQVTQFGKPVTLSCSQTLNHNVMYWYQQKSSQAPKLLFHYYDKDFNNEADTPDNFQSRRPNTSFCFLDIRSPGLGDTAMYLCATTPSSQETQYFGPGTRLLVL.

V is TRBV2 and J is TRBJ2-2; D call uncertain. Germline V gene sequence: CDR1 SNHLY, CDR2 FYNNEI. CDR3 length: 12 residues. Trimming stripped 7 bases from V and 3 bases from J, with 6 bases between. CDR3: CASNVDTGELFF. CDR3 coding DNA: TGTGCCAGCAACGTAGACACCGGGGAGCTGTTTTTT.